A single sample gave rise to the 31 T cell receptor beta chains below, sequenced in a study of blood T cells in healthy people across ages. Primed by a sample-barcoded 5' primer and a J-beta primer mix, a second PCR proceeded for 7 to 11 cycles. TCRdb passed the 5' RACE reads through MiXCR, listing each CDR3 protein once. The data contain 700,000 to 900,000 distinct CDR3 sequences, about 48% of them singletons. The sample was blood. The receptors were gathered from an older man in good health.

This chain connects TRBV20-1 to TRBJ1-5; the D gene is possibly TRBD1 (5 bases). With 5 bases removed from V and 4 bases from J, the gap between germline ends came to 15 bases. The CDR3 sequence is 14 residues long. From germline, CDR1 is DFQATT and CDR2 SNEGSKA (reference sequence). The CDR3 reads CSASQTAQNQPQHF. The CDR3 DNA reads as TGCAGTGCTTCACAGACAGCCCAAAATCAGCCCCAGCATTTT.

This clonotype appeared a few times. V is TRBV4-1 and J is TRBJ2-1, with TRBD2 matching over 9 bases. Germline V gene data show CDR1 as MGHRA and CDR2 as YSYEKL. The CDR3 length is 15 residues. Losses at the gene ends were 2 bases for V and 9 bases for J; bases not matched to a gene: 8. The CDR3 spells CASSQLSGSEGEQFF. As DNA, the CDR3 is TGCGCCAGCAGCCAACTTAGCGGGAGTGAGGGTGAGCAGTTCTTC.

The V call is TRBV29-1, the J call TRBJ2-7; D is undetermined. Per the germline V gene, CDR1 is SQVTM and CDR2 is ANQGSEA. CDR3 length: 13 amino acids. Trimming cost V 5 bases and J 5 bases, with 16 bases left between them. The DNA for the CDR3 is TGCAGCGTTAGCCTTGGACCGGTCAACGAGCAGTACTTC. Translation: CSVSLGPVNEQYF.

The V gene is TRBV29-1, the J gene TRBJ1-1; TRBD1 agrees at 9 bases. Germline assignment: CDR1 SQVTM and CDR2 ANQGSEA. This CDR3 region has 16 residues. V lost 1 base and J lost 1; bases outside the gene matches: 7. The CDR3 coding sequence is TGCAGCGTTGAAGGACAGGGGGGAATAGGGAACACTGAAGCTTTCTTT. As protein: CSVEGQGGIGNTEAFF.

Worth noting for this clonotype: An end of the junction differs from the germline gene, which may be a read error. The chain carries TRBV29-1 and TRBJ2-5, with 12 bases fitting TRBD1. CDR3 length: 14 amino acids. CDR1 SQVTM and CDR2 ANQGSEA come from the germline V gene. CDR3 DNA sequence: TGCAGCGTTTTGGGGACAGGGGGCGCAGAGACCCTGTACTTC. Translating gives CSVLGTGGAETLYF.

The rearrangement uses TRBV2 and TRBJ2-3, with 7 positions matching TRBD2. This CDR3 comprises 14 residues. Germline CDR1 is SNHLY and CDR2 is FYNNEI. V shed 8 bases, J shed 4 bases, and the junction held 9 bases outside the gene matches. The CDR3 is CASGLGGTPDTQYF. DNA of the CDR3: TGTGCCAGCGGACTAGGTGGTACCCCAGATACGCAGTATTTT. The whole variable domain, remainder taken from reference TRBV2 and TRBJ2-3, is EPEVTQTPSHQVTQMGQEVILRCVPISNHLYFYWYRQILGQKVEFLVSFYNNEISEKSEIFDDQFSVERPDGSNFTLKIRSTKLEDSAMYFCASGLGGTPDTQYFGPGTRLTVL.

This clonotype came up a few times. The J gene is TRBJ1-2, the V gene TRBV20-1, with 8 bases aligning to TRBD1. CDR3 size: 14 residues. After removal of 2 bases from V and 4 bases from J, the junction contained 6 bases not matched to a gene. Germline lookup yields CDR1 DFQATT and CDR2 SNEGSKA (reference sequence). DNA for the CDR3: TGCAGTGCTAGATCAGACAGGGGAATCTATGGCTACACCTTC. Its translation: CSARSDRGIYGYTF.

This chain connects TRBV7-3 to TRBJ2-1; possible D gene TRBD2, 6 bases. The germline V gene encodes CDR1 SGHTA and CDR2 FQGTGA. Trimming pared 5 bases from V and 2 bases from J, leaving 10 bases between. This CDR3 is built from 14 residues. CDR3 DNA: TGTGCCAGCAGCGTGGCGGGAACCTACAATGAGCAGTTCTTC. Residues: CASSVAGTYNEQFF.

About this clonotype: One junction end does not reproduce the germline sequence, and a read error may be involved. The V and J genes are TRBV29-1 and TRBJ1-3, with TRBD1 as a possible D gene (6 bases). Germline V CDR1 and CDR2: SQVTM, ANQGSEA. CDR3 length: 14 amino acids. CDR3 nucleotide sequence: TGCAGCGTTGGCGGTGGACAGTCTGGAAACACCGTATATTTT. Its translation: CSVGGGQSGNTVYF.

This chain links TRBV2 with TRBJ1-4; 10 bases map to TRBD1. Germline CDR1 SNHLY, CDR2 FYNNEI. The V and J ends lost 6 bases and 0 bases, in that order; junction bases with no gene match: 7. The CDR3 extends over 17 amino acids. This CDR3 reads CASSMTGGGSTNEKLFF. As DNA, the CDR3 is TGTGCCAGCAGCATGACAGGGGGCGGATCAACTAATGAAAAACTGTTTTTT.

The chain uses TRBV12-3 or TRBV12-4 and TRBJ1-2; the D is unclear. The CDR3 is 12 residues long. V lost 5 bases and J lost 4, with 8 bases in between. CDR3 DNA: TGTGCCAGCAGTGTCTACCCCTATGGCTACACCTTC. Residues: CASSVYPYGYTF.

This chain joins TRBV20-1 and TRBJ2-1; 8 bases map to TRBD1. Germline lookup yields CDR1 DFQATT and CDR2 SNEGSKA (reference sequence). The V gene end was trimmed by 4 bases and the J gene end by 2 bases; junction bases not matched to a gene: 4. This CDR3 has 14 amino acids. For the CDR3, the DNA is TGCAGTGCTAAGGACAGGGCGACCTACAATGAGCAGTTCTTC. It codes for CSAKDRATYNEQFF.

This clonotype has just a few counts. V usage is TRBV14 and J usage is TRBJ2-1; D is ambiguous. The CDR3 spans 15 residues. Germline loops: CDR1 SGHDN, CDR2 FVKESK. Trimming took 1 base from V and 6 from J, leaving 13 bases between them. The DNA of the CDR3 is TGTGCCAGCAGCCAAGTGGCTAGTAGTGGCAATGAGCAGTTCTTC. It specifies CASSQVASSGNEQFF.

The rearrangement joins TRBV7-6 to TRBJ2-7; 8 nucleotides align to TRBD2. Trimming removed 0 bases from V and 2 bases from J; junction bases left unmatched: 3. This CDR3 is built from 15 residues. CDR1 is SGHVS, CDR2 FNYEAQ, per germline. CDR3: CASSLAREATYEQYF. As DNA, the CDR3 is TGTGCCAGCAGCTTAGCGCGGGAGGCAACCTACGAGCAGTACTTC.

The J gene is TRBJ2-5, the V gene TRBV6-2 or TRBV6-3, with TRBD2 matching over 8 bases. The J call may be incorrect, as the DNA end agrees better with TRBJ2-7. From germline, CDR1 is MNHEY and CDR2 SVGEGT. The CDR3 consists of 14 residues. The CDR3 DNA is TGTGCCAGCACCCTTGGGGGGACTAGCTACGAGCAGTACTTC. This gives the protein CASTLGGTSYEQYF.

In its sample, this clonotype was seen a few times. The chain recombines TRBV5-1 with TRBJ1-2, with 7 bases that match TRBD1. The germline gives CDR1 SGHRS, CDR2 YFSETQ. The V and J ends lost 4 bases and 1 base, in that order; junction bases with no gene match: 4. This CDR3 spans 14 amino acids. CDR3 DNA sequence: TGCGCCAGCAGCATTGACAGGGATAACTATGGCTACACCTTC. Its protein product is CASSIDRDNYGYTF.

This chain joins TRBV10-3 and TRBJ1-1; D is unresolved. This CDR3 is 12 amino acids long. Germline lookup yields CDR1 ENHRY and CDR2 SYGVKD. V was shortened by 1 base and J by 2 bases, with 2 bases between the two germline ends. The CDR3 region has the DNA TGTGCCATCAGTGAGTTTAACACTGAAGCTTTCTTT. As protein: CAISEFNTEAFF.

The chain employs TRBV29-1 and TRBJ2-7; TRBD1 matches at 7 bases. V was clipped by 6 bases and J by 3 bases; unmatched bases: 5. Germline V gene data show CDR1 as SQVTM and CDR2 as ANQGSEA. The CDR3 loop spans 12 amino acids. Written as DNA, the CDR3 is TGCAGCGTGGGACAGAAAGACTACGAGCAGTACTTC. Its translation: CSVGQKDYEQYF.

Here the CDR3 reads CASSGQGTTEAFF. The CDR3 bases are TGTGCCAGCAGTGGACAGGGGACGACTGAAGCTTTCTTT. V is TRBV2 and J is TRBJ1-1; 8 nucleotides line up with TRBD1. CDR1 and CDR2 (germline): SNHLY, FYNNEI. The CDR3 sequence is 13 residues long. Trimming took 4 bases from V and 5 from J; bases not matched to a gene: 3.

The CDR3 loop reads CAWSANNSPLHF. The CDR3 DNA follows: TGTGCCTGGAGTGCGAACAATTCACCCCTCCACTTT. V gene TRBV30 combines with J gene TRBJ1-6; no definite D call. The germline V gene has CDR1 GTSNPN and CDR2 SVGIG (reference sequence). Trimming shortened V by 1 base and J by 7 bases, and 5 bases separated the two germline ends. This CDR3 has 12 amino acids.

The chain carries TRBV9 and TRBJ1-6, with D unclear. V was shortened by 3 bases and J by 7 bases, with 5 bases between the two germline ends. This CDR3 comprises 12 residues. Germline assignment: CDR1 SGDLS and CDR2 YYNGEE. The CDR3 sequence: CASSAHNSPLHF. CDR3 DNA sequence: TGTGCCAGCAGCGCCCACAATTCACCCCTCCACTTT.

This clonotype was observed a handful of times. The chain employs TRBV9 and TRBJ2-3; D gene ambiguous. The germline CDR1 and CDR2 sequences are SGDLS and YYNGEE. The CDR3 loop spans 14 amino acids. The ends were cut back, 0 bases at V and 3 bases at J, with 8 bases in the middle. DNA of the CDR3: TGTGCCAGCAGCGTAGACCCCGGGACAGATACGCAGTATTTT. Translated: CASSVDPGTDTQYF.

This clonotype turned up a few times. The chain employs TRBV20-1 and TRBJ2-3, with D uncertain. This CDR3 is built from 12 residues. Between the trimmed V and J ends, which lost 2 bases and 1 base, there was a span of 4 bases. CDR1 and CDR2 from the germline V gene are DFQATT and SNEGSKA (reference sequence). The chain's CDR3 is CSARKGTDTQYF. For the CDR3, the DNA is TGCAGTGCTAGAAAGGGCACAGATACGCAGTATTTT.

This chain uses TRBV5-1 with TRBJ2-5; D possibly corresponds to TRBD1 (5 bases). Germline values: CDR1 SGHRS, CDR2 YFSETQ. V lost 4 bases, J lost 2 bases, and 18 bases lay in between. CDR3 length equals 16 residues. Here the CDR3 reads CASSDATVQGQETQYF. In nucleotides, the CDR3 is TGCGCCAGCAGCGACGCCACCGTCCAGGGACAAGAGACCCAGTACTTC.

The V call is TRBV14, the J call TRBJ2-6; D not resolved. The CDR3 runs to 16 residues. Germline V gene data show CDR1 as SGHDN and CDR2 as FVKESK. Trimming took off 4 bases at V and 0 bases at J, with 10 bases between the two ends. CDR3 nucleotides: TGTGCCAGCAGCCGCTCCAGCAGCTCTGGGGCCAACGTCCTGACTTTC. Protein product: CASSRSSSSGANVLTF.

In this sample, this clonotype turned up once. The junction shows a germline mismatch at one end, possibly a read error. The CDR3 here is CSTRSLDRRDTEAFF. In DNA form, the CDR3 reads TGCAGTACTAGATCGCTAGACCGGCGGGACACTGAAGCTTTCTTT. The V call is TRBV20-1, the J call TRBJ1-1; D remains unclear. Germline V CDR1 and CDR2: DFQATT, SNEGSKA (reference sequence). This CDR3 comprises 15 residues.

The rearrangement links TRBV2 to TRBJ2-7, with D maybe TRBD1 (6 bases). Trimming shortened V by 6 bases and J by 2 bases, and 14 bases separated the two germline ends. Germline V CDR1 and CDR2: SNHLY, FYNNEI. The CDR3 spans 14 residues. The CDR3 here is CASRKQGIPYEQYF. The CDR3 DNA is TGTGCCAGCAGAAAACAGGGAATCCCCTACGAGCAGTACTTC.

This clonotype was observed a handful of times. The chain has TRBV29-1 and TRBJ2-6; D not resolved. CDR3 length: 15 amino acids. The germline CDR1 and CDR2 sequences are SQVTM and ANQGSEA. Trimming took off 3 bases at V and 1 base at J, with 10 bases between the two ends. CDR3 bases: TGCAGCGTTGATGCATCGGAGTCTGGGGCCAACGTCCTGACTTTC. Protein: CSVDASESGANVLTF.

The V call is TRBV12-3 or TRBV12-4, the J call TRBJ1-2; 9 bases agree with TRBD1. The CDR3 is made up of 15 amino acids. V lost 7 bases, J lost 3 bases, and 9 bases stayed unmatched. CDR3 DNA sequence: TGTGCCAGCATGGGGACAGGGTCCATCTACTATGGCTACACCTTC. As protein: CASMGTGSIYYGYTF.

This sequence joins TRBV9 and TRBJ1-1, with D tentatively TRBD1 (5 bases). This CDR3 comprises 17 residues. In germline, CDR1 is SGDLS, CDR2 YYNGEE. The V end lost 0 bases, the J end lost 0 bases, and 15 bases lay between the germline ends. In nucleotides, the CDR3 is TGTGCCAGCAGCGTAGGAGCCAGGGCGGGGGTGAACACTGAAGCTTTCTTT. Translating gives CASSVGARAGVNTEAFF.

This clonotype was counted between two and nine times. The chain recombines TRBV20-1 with TRBJ2-1; tentatively, D is TRBD2 (6 bases). V gave up 5 bases and J gave up 11 bases, with 13 bases separating them. Germline lookup yields CDR1 DFQATT and CDR2 SNEGSKA (reference sequence). This CDR3 region has 11 residues. CDR3 bases: TGCAGTGCTTCCGGTGGGGGGAAGCAGTTCTTC. This encodes CSASGGGKQFF.